The 7 T cell receptor beta chains below were found in one sample sequenced in a study of T cell responses to AZD1222 COVID-19 vaccine. Method: immunoSEQ multiplex PCR; TCRdb's copy keeps in-frame clones and lacks some. The sample has about 60,000 clones; 85% are singletons. Specimen: peripheral blood, collected on day 0 of AZD1222 vaccination. These receptor sequences come from an adult in good health.

V usage is TRBV27 and J usage is TRBJ1-2; D perhaps matches TRBD1 (6 bases). V was shortened by 0 bases and J by 4 bases, with 9 bases between the two germline ends. CDR3 length: 14 residues. Germline V gene lookup returns CDR1 MNHEY and CDR2 SMNVEV (reference sequence). The CDR3 coding sequence is TGTGCCAGCAGTTTATCGAGGACAGTCTATGGCTACACCTTC. Its translation is CASSLSRTVYGYTF.

The chain carries TRBV5-6 and TRBJ1-1; possible D gene TRBD1, 5 bases. Germline assignment: CDR1 SGHDT and CDR2 YYEEEE. The CDR3 runs to 13 residues. Between the trimmed V and J ends, which lost 1 base and 5 bases, there was a span of 9 bases. CDR3 in amino acids: CASSLRQTTEAFF. The DNA for the CDR3 is TGTGCCAGCAGCTTGAGACAGACTACTGAAGCTTTCTTT.

The rearrangement uses TRBV7-9 and TRBJ2-3; D unresolved. The V and J ends lost 2 bases and 5 bases respectively, with 5 bases between them. Germline lookup yields CDR1 SEHNR and CDR2 FQNEAQ (reference sequence). The CDR3 contains 12 residues. The CDR3 spells CASSLHGDTQYF. The CDR3 bases are TGTGCCAGCAGCTTACATGGAGATACGCAGTATTTT.

J is TRBJ1-4 and V is TRBV5-8, with 7 bases aligning to TRBD1. The CDR3 covers 16 residues. Germline lookup yields CDR1 SGHTS and CDR2 YDEGEE. Trimming took 1 base from V and 3 from J; bases not matched to a gene: 6. The CDR3 here is CASSLLGTVANEKLFF. In DNA, the CDR3 is TGTGCCAGCAGCTTGTTGGGGACAGTAGCTAATGAAAAACTGTTTTTT.

The chain employs TRBV28 and TRBJ2-7, with no clear D. This CDR3 has 14 amino acids. Looked up from germline, CDR1 is MDHEN and CDR2 is SYDVKM. V lost 4 bases and J 4 bases, leaving 14 bases between the germline ends. The CDR3 DNA follows: TGTGCCAGCAGTTCCCTTCCCCAGCCGTACGAGCAGTACTTC. It encodes CASSSLPQPYEQYF.

This rearrangement joins TRBV2 to TRBJ1-6; no definite D call. CDR1 and CDR2 from the germline V gene are SNHLY and FYNNEI. Trimming cost V 5 bases and J 12 bases, with 14 bases left between them. This CDR3 spans 13 amino acids. The CDR3 sequence: CASSRTDPLPLHF. For the CDR3, the DNA is TGTGCCAGCAGTCGGACCGATCCTTTACCCCTCCACTTT.

The chain carries TRBV19 and TRBJ1-2, with D hard to call. V lost 4 bases, J lost 8 bases, and 29 bases lay in between. Germline CDR1 and CDR2: LNHDA and SQIVND (reference sequence). This CDR3 region has 18 residues. The CDR3 region has the DNA TGTGCCAGTAGTACCCCACGGGGTTTAGGCGCCGGCCGAGCGGGCTACACCTTC. Encoded protein: CASSTPRGLGAGRAGYTF.